This T cell receptor (beta chain) was obtained from a study of OX40 agonist ivuxolimab in advanced cancers. Broadly, across the study: Ivuxolimab was an agonistic, fully human IgG2 monoclonal antibody directed against OX40 (CD134), a costimulatory receptor. The purpose of peripheral TCRbeta sequencing was to test whether ivuxolimab changed TCR sequence diversity and led to clonal T-cell expansion. In the dose-escalation cohort, 82.7% of patients were male, and the mean age was around 60 years, with a range of roughly 20 to 80. Intravenous ivuxolimab was administered to patients every 2 weeks at six dose levels: 0.01, 0.1, 0.3, 1.5, 3 and 10 mg/kg. Of the approximately 50 dose-escalation patients, hepatocellular carcinoma was present in approximately 20, melanoma in about 15, renal cell carcinoma in 9 and head and neck cancer in 9. Partial responses occurred in three dose-escalation patients: two with cutaneous melanoma and one with hepatocellular carcinoma. The paper describes the monotherapy dose-escalation part (N = 52 patients) of the phase I trial of ivuxolimab. Patients were allowed to have had prior anti-PD-1, anti-PD-L1 or anti-CTLA-4 therapy, and more than 30% of the dose-escalation patients had previously received checkpoint inhibitors. The study at large found these results: At doses of 0.1 to 3.0 mg/kg, clonal expansion of both CD4+ and CD8+ blood T cells was observed from baseline to week 6. The antigen specificity of the clonally expanded peripheral T cells was not determined. On average, CD8+ T cells showed more expanded clones than CD4+ T cells after ivuxolimab. Partial responders in the 0.1-3.0 mg/kg groups had among the lowest normalized peripheral clonal expansion, especially among CD8+ T cells. Low levels of normalized T-cell clonal expansion were also shown by some nonresponding patients.

The CDR3 starts with the cysteine, ends with the phenylalanine, and has 16 residues. The read is trimmed to its CDR3 DNA, 48 bases read in frame from base 1. V drops 3 bases and J drops 2 bases, leaving 14 bases in between. The germline V gene (reference sequence) provides CDR1 MNHEY and CDR2 SMNVEV. For sequencing of the TCRbeta CDR3 region, genomic DNA was extracted from the sorted cells. The immunoSEQ Assay was used to sequence the TCRbeta CDR3 regions. The table comes from immuneACCESS by way of TCRdb, which keeps in-frame sequences with V and J called. Part of the clones is missing from these tables; in studies checked, under half for an unresolved V gene and the rest for unknown reasons. This sample gives some 57,000 clones in total; roughly nine tenths of them show up just once. Roughly 4.9% of the sample is in the top ten clones. To note about this clone: No cognate antigen has been identified for it. Base qualities are not recorded, but no much larger clone differs from it by a single base.

Patients with a history of autoimmune disease or receiving systemic immunosuppression were excluded from the trial. Peripheral blood for TCR sequencing was drawn from every dose cohort at baseline, at cycle 4 day 1 and at cycle 7 day 1. The samples were taken from a phase I, first-in-human, multicenter, open-label dose-escalation trial of ivuxolimab. Adults with locally advanced or metastatic melanoma, renal cell, hepatocellular, or head and neck squamous cell carcinoma were enrolled in the trial. CD4+ and CD8+ T cells were sorted separately from peripheral blood before TCR sequencing. The origin of this receptor is an adult with an advanced solid tumor such as melanoma, head and neck, liver or kidney cancer. Specimen: CD4+ or CD8+ T cells sorted from blood, collected in a trial of the OX40 agonist ivuxolimab. The chain is made from TRBV27 and TRBJ2-1; TRBD1 could be the D gene, as 5 bases match. The DNA reads TGTGCCAGCAGTTTCCGAACAGGTACTCCCTACAATGAGCAGTTCTTC. It specifies CASSFRTGTPYNEQFF.